This TCR beta chain appears in the sequencing data of a study of T-cell reconstitution after alpha-beta-depleted transplantation in children. Germline CDR1 SQVTM, CDR2 ANQGSEA. CDR3 length equals 12 residues. V was clipped by 7 bases and J by 2 bases; unmatched bases: 5. The library targeted TCRbeta and was prepared with unique molecular identifiers. TCRdb fed the PCR reads into MiXCR, producing one record per CDR3 protein. The sample carries hundreds of thousands of distinct CDR3 sequences, just over 7.5% recorded once. Findings and limits, study-wide: Newly produced T cells mostly provided counts and TCRbeta diversity after one year, as hyperexpanded clones declined. The study traced high day-60 TCRbeta diversity in some patients to surviving recipient T cells and thymic progenitors.

This clonotype was recorded at least ten times. Its target is not known. Material: peripheral blood, obtained 360 days after TCRalphabeta/CD19-depleted stem cell transplant. This rearrangement joins TRBV29-1 to TRBJ2-7; 7 bases agree with TRBD1. This receptor was obtained from a female patient between 2 and 15 years old who had a stem cell transplant for Fanconi anemia, so the T cells may come from the graft donor. As DNA, the CDR3 is TGCAGCGGACTGACAGGGCCCTACGAGCAGTACTTC. This sequence encodes CSGLTGPYEQYF.